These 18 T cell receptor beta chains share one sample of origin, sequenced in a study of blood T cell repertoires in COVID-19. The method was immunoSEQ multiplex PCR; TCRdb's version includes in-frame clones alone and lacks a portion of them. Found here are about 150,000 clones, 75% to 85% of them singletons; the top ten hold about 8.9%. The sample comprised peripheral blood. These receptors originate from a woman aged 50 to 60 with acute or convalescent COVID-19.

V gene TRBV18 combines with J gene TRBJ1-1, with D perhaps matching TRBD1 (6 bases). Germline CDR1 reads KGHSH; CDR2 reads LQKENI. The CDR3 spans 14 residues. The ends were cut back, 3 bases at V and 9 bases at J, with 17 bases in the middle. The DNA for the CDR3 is TGTGCCAGCTCACCCATGGAACAGGGAAGTAAAGCTTTCTTT. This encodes CASSPMEQGSKAFF.

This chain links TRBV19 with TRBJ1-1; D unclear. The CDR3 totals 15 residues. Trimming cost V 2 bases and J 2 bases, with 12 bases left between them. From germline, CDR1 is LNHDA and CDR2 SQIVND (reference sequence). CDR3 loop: CASSIRGSGNTEAFF. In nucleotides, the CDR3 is TGTGCCAGTAGTATAAGAGGGTCGGGCAACACTGAAGCTTTCTTT. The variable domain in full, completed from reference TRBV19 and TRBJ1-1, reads DGGITQSPKYLFRKEGQNVTLSCEQNLNHDAMYWYRQDPGQGLRLIYYSQIVNDFQKGDIAEGYSVSREKKESFPLTVTSAQKNPTAFYLCASSIRGSGNTEAFFGQGTRLTVV.

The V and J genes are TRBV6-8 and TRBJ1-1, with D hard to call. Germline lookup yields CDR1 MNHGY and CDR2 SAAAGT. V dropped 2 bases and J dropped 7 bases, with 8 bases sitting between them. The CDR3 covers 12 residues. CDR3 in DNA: TGTGCCAGCAGTTACGAGTTTTTTGAAGCTTTCTTT. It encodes CASSYEFFEAFF.

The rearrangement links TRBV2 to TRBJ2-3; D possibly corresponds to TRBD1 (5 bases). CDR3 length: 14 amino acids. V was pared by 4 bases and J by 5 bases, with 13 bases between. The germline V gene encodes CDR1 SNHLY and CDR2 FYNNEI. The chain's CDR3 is CASSGAGLEDTQYF. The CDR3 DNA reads TGTGCCAGCAGTGGGGCAGGGTTGGAAGATACGCAGTATTTT.

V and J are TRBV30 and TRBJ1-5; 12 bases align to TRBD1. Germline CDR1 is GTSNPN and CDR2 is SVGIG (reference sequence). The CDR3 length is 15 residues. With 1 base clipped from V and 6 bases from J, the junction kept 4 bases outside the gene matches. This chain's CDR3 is CAWSARDRGLQPQHF. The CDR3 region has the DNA TGTGCCTGGAGTGCCCGGGACAGGGGGCTTCAGCCCCAGCATTTT.

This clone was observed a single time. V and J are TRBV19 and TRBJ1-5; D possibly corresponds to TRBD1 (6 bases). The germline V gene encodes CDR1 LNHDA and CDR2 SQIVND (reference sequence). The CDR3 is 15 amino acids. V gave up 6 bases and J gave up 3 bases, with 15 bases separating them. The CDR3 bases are TGTGCCAGTAGGGGGAAACAGGGATACAATCAGCCCCAGCATTTT. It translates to CASRGKQGYNQPQHF.

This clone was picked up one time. The CDR3 sequence is CASSGTGASNSPLHF. DNA of the CDR3: TGTGCCAGTAGTGGGACAGGGGCGAGCAATTCACCCCTCCACTTT. This rearrangement joins TRBV19 to TRBJ1-6; 10 bases line up with TRBD1. The trim removed 5 bases at V and 7 bases at J, leaving 5 bases unmatched. This CDR3 spans 15 amino acids. Germline loops: CDR1 LNHDA, CDR2 SQIVND (reference sequence).

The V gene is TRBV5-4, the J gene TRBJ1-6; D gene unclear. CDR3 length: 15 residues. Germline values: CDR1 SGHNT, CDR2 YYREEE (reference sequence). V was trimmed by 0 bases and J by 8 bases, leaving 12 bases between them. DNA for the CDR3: TGTGCCAGCAGCTTGGAGGCACGGCGGGATTCACCCCTCCACTTT. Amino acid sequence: CASSLEARRDSPLHF.

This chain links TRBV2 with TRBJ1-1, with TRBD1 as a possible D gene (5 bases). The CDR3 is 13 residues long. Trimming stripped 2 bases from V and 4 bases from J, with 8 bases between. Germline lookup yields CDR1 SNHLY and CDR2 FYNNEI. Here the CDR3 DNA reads TGTGCCAGCAGTGAACAGGGTAGCACTGAAGCTTTCTTT. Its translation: CASSEQGSTEAFF. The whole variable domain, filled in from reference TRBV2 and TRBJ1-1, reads EPEVTQTPSHQVTQMGQEVILRCVPISNHLYFYWYRQILGQKVEFLVSFYNNEISEKSEIFDDQFSVERPDGSNFTLKIRSTKLEDSAMYFCASSEQGSTEAFFGQGTRLTVV.

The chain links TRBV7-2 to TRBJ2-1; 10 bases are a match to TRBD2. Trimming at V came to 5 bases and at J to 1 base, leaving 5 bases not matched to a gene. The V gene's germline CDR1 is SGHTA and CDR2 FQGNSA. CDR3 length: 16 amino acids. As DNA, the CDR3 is TGTGCCAGCAGCACATCTAGCGGGGGTTCCTACAATGAGCAGTTCTTC. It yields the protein CASSTSSGGSYNEQFF.

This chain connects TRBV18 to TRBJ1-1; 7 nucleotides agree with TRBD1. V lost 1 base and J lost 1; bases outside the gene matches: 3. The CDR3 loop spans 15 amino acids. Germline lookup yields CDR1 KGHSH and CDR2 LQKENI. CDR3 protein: CASSPQQGRNTEAFF. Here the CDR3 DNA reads TGTGCCAGCTCACCACAACAGGGGAGGAACACTGAAGCTTTCTTT.

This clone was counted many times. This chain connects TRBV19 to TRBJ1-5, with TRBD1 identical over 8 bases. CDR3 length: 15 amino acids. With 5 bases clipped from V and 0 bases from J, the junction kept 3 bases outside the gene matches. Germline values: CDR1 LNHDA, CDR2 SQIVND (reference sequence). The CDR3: CASSSGQGSNQPQHF. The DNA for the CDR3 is TGTGCCAGTAGTTCCGGACAGGGTAGCAATCAGCCCCAGCATTTT.

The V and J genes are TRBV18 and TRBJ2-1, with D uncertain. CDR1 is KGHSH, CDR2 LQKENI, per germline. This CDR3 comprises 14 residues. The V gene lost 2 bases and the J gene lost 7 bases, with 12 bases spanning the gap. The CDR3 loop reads CASSPASLVNEQFF. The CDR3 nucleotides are TGTGCCAGCTCACCAGCCAGTTTGGTGAATGAGCAGTTCTTC.

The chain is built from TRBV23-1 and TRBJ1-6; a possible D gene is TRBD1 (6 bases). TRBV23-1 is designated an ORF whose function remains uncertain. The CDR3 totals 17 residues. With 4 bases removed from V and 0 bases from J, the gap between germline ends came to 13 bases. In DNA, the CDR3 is TGCGCCAGCAGTCCGGGACACAGTCCCTCCTATAATTCACCCCTCCACTTT. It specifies CASSPGHSPSYNSPLHF.

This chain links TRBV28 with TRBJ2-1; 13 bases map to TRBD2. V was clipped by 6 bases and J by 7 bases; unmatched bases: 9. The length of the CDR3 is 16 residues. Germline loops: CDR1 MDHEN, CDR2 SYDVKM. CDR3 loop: CASRPPGTSGINEQFF. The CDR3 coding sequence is TGTGCCAGCAGACCCCCCGGGACTAGCGGGATTAATGAGCAGTTCTTC.

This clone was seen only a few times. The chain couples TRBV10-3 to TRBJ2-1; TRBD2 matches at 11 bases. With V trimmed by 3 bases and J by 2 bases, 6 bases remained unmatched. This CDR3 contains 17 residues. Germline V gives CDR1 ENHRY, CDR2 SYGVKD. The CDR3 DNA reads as TGTGCCATCAGTGAAGGGGTAGCGGGAGGGACCTACAATGAGCAGTTCTTC. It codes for CAISEGVAGGTYNEQFF.

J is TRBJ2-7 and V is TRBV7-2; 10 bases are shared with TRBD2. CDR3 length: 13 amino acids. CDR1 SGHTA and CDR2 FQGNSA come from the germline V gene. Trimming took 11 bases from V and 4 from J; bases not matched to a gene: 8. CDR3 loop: CAVASGGKYEQYF. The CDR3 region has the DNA TGTGCCGTTGCTAGCGGGGGCAAATACGAGCAGTACTTC.

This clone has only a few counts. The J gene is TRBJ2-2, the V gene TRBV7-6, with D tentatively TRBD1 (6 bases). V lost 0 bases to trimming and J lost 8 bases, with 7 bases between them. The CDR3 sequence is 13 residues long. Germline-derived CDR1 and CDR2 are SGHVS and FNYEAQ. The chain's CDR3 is CASSLAQGGELFF. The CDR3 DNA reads TGTGCCAGCAGCTTAGCCCAGGGGGGGGAGCTGTTTTTT. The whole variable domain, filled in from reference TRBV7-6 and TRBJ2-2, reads GAGVSQSPRYKVTKRGQDVALRCDPISGHVSLYWYRQALGQGPEFLTYFNYEAQQDKSGLPNDRFSAERPEGSISTLTIQRTEQRDSAMYRCASSLAQGGELFFGEGSRLTVL.